This T cell receptor (beta chain) was identified during a study of cytotoxic CD8 clonotypes in ibrutinib-treated CLL. Profiled with immunoSEQ multiplex PCR; TCRdb holds only in-frame clones, not every one. The sample includes 150,000 to 200,000 clones, roughly 90% of them seen just once. Looked up from germline, CDR1 is SGHNT and CDR2 is YYREEE (reference sequence). V trimming: 4 bases; J trimming: 6 bases; junction bases outside the gene matches: 9. The CDR3 totals 15 residues. J is TRBJ2-3 and V is TRBV5-4; TRBD1 agrees at 9 bases. This TCR was recovered from a human donor with chronic lymphocytic leukemia. The source material was PBMCs, sampled at disease progression, from a patient treated with ibrutinib. The CDR3 DNA is TGTGCCAGCAGCGGAGAACCCGACAGGGGGGATACGCAGTATTTT. Translating gives CASSGEPDRGDTQYF.